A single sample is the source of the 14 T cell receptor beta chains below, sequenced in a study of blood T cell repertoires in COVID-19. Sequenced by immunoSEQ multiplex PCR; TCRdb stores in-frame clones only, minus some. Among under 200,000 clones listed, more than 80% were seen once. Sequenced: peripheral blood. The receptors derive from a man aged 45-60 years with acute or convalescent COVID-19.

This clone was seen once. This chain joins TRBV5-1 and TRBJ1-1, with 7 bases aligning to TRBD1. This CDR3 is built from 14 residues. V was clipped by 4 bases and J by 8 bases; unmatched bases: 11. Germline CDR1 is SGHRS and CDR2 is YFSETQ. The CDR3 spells CASSPVGGRGEAFF. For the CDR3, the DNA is TGCGCCAGCAGCCCGGTAGGGGGCCGGGGGGAAGCTTTCTTT. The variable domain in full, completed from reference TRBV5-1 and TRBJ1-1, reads KAGVTQTPRYLIKTRGQQVTLSCSPISGHRSVSWYQQTPGQGLQFLFEYFSETQRNKGNFPGRFSGRQFSNSRSEMNVSTLELGDSALYLCASSPVGGRGEAFFGQGTRLTVV.

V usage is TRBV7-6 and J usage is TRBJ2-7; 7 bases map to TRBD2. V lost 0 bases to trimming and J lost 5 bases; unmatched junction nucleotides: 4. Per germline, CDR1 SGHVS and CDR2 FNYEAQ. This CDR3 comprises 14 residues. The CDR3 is CASSLASGRNEQYF. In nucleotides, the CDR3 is TGTGCCAGCAGCTTAGCTAGCGGGCGCAACGAGCAGTACTTC.

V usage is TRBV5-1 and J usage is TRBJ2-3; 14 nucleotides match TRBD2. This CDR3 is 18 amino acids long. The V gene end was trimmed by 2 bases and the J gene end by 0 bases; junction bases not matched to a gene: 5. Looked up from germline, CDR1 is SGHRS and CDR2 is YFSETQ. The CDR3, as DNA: TGCGCCAGCAGCTTTGGGACTAGCGGGGGATCTAGCACAGATACGCAGTATTTT. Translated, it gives CASSFGTSGGSSTDTQYF. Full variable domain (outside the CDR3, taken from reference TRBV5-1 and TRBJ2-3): KAGVTQTPRYLIKTRGQQVTLSCSPISGHRSVSWYQQTPGQGLQFLFEYFSETQRNKGNFPGRFSGRQFSNSRSEMNVSTLELGDSALYLCASSFGTSGGSSTDTQYFGPGTRLTVL.

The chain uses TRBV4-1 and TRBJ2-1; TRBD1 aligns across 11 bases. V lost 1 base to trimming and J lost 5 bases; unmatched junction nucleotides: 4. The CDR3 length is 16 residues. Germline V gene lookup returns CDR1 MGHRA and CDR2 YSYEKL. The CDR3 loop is CASSQAPGQGDNEQFF. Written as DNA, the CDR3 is TGCGCCAGCAGCCAAGCCCCGGGACAGGGGGACAATGAGCAGTTCTTC.

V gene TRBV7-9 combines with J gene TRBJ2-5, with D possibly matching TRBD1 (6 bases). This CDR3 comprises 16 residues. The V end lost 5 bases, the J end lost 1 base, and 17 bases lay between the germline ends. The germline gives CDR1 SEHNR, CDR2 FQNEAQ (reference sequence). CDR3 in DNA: TGTGCCAGCAGCCTACCGGGCAGGGGCCCCCAAGAGACCCAGTACTTC. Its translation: CASSLPGRGPQETQYF.

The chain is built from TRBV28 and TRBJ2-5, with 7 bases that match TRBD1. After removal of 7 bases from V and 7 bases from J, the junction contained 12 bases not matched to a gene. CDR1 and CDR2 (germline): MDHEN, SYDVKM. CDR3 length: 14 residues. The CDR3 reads CASTRDSQKGTQYF. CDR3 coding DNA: TGTGCCAGCACCAGGGACAGCCAAAAGGGGACCCAGTACTTC. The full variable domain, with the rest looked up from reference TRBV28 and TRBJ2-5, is DVKVTQSSRYLVKRTGEKVFLECVQDMDHENMFWYRQDPGLGLRLIYFSYDVKMKEKGDIPEGYSVSREKKERFSLILESASTNQTSMYLCASTRDSQKGTQYFGPGTRLLVL.

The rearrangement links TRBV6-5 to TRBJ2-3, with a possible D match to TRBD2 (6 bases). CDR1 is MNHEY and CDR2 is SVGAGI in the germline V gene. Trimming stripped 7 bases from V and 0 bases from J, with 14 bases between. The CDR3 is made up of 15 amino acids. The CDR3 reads CASNFRGRSTDTQYF. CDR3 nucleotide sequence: TGTGCCAGCAATTTTCGGGGGAGAAGCACAGATACGCAGTATTTT.

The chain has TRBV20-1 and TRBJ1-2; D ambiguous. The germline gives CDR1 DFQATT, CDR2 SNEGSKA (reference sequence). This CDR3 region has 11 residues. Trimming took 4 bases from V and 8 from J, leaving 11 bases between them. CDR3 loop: CSAIRGPGYTF. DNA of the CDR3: TGCAGTGCTATCCGAGGGCCCGGCTACACCTTC.

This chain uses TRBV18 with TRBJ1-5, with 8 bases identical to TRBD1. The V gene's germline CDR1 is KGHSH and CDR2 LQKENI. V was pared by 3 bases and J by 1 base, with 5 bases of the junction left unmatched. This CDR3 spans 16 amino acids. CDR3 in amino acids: CASSPYGQGSNQPQHF. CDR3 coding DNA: TGTGCCAGCTCACCCTACGGACAGGGAAGCAATCAGCCCCAGCATTTT.

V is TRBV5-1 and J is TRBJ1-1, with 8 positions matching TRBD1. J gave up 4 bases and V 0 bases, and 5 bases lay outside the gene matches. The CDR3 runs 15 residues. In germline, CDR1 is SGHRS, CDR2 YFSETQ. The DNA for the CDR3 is TGCGCCAGCAGCTTGGTGGGAGACAGGGGCACTGAAGCTTTCTTT. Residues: CASSLVGDRGTEAFF.

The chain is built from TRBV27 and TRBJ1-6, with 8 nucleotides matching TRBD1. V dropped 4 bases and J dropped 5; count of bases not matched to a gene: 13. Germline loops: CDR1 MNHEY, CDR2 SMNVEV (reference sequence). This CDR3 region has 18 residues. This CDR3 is CASSSRRSMTGDNSPLHF. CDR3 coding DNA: TGTGCCAGCAGTTCTCGCCGAAGTATGACAGGGGATAATTCACCCCTCCACTTT.

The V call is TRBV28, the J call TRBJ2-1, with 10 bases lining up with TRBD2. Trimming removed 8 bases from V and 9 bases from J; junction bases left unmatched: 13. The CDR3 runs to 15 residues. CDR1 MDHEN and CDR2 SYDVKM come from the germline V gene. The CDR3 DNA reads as TGTGCCAGCTCCCCCAAGGGTCTAGCGGGAGCTGAGCAGTTCTTC. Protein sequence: CASSPKGLAGAEQFF.

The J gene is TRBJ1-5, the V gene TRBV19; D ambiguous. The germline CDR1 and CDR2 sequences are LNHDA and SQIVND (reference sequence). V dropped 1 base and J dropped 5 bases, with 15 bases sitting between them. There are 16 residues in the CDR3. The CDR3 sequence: CASSIVGGSFDQPQHF. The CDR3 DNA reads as TGTGCCAGTAGTATAGTTGGAGGGAGCTTCGATCAGCCCCAGCATTTT. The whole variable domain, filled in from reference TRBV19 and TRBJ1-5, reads DGGITQSPKYLFRKEGQNVTLSCEQNLNHDAMYWYRQDPGQGLRLIYYSQIVNDFQKGDIAEGYSVSREKKESFPLTVTSAQKNPTAFYLCASSIVGGSFDQPQHFGDGTRLSIL.

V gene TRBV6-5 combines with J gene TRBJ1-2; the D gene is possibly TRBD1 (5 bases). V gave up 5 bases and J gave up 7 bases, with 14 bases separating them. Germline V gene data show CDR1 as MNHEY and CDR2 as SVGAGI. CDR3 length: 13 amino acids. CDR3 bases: TGTGCCAGCAGTCCCCCGGGGGATGGTGGCTACACCTTC. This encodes CASSPPGDGGYTF.